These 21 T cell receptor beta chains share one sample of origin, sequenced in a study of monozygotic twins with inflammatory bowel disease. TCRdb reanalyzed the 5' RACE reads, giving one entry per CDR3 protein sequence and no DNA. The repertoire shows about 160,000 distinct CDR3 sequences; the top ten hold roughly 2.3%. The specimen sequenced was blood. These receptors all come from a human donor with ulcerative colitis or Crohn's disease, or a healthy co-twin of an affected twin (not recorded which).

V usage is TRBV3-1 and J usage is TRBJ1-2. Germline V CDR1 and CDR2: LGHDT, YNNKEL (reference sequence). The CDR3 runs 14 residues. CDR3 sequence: CASSQVGENYGYTF.

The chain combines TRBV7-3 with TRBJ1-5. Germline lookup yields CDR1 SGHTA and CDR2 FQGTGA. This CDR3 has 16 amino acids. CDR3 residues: CASSNQEGPSLLPQHF.

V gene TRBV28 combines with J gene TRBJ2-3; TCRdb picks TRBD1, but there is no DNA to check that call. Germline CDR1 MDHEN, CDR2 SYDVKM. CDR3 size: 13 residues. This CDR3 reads CASSLMSPGGQYF.

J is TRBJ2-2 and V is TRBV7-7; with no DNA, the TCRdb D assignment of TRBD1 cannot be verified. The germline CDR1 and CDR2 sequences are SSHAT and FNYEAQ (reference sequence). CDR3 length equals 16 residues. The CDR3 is CASSFHQGMPTGELFF.

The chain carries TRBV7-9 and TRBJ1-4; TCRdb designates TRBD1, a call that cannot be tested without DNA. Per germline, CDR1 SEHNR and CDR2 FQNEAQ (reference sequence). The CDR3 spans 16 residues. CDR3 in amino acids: CASSLANGPREEKLFF.

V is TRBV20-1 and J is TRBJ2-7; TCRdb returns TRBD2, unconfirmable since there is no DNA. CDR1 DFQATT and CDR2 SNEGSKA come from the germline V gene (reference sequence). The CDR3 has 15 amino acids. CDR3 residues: CSAPPLAGAFYEQYF.

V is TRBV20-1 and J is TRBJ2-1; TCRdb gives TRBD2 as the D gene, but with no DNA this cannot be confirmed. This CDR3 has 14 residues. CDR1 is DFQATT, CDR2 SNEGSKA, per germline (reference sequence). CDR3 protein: CSASGTYSYNEQFF.

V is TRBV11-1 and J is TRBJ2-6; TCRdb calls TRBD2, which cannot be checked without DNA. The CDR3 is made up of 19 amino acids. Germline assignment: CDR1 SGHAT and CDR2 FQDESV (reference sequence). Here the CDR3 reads CASSLDERGANSGANVLTF.

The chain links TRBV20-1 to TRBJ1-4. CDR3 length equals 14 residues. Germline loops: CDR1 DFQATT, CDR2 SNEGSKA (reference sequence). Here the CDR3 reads CSATGFPTNEKLFF.

CDR3 amino acids: CASSLEPSGGSYEQYF. V usage is TRBV5-1 and J usage is TRBJ2-7; TCRdb's D call of TRBD2 is untestable without DNA. Germline V gene data show CDR1 as SGHRS and CDR2 as YFSETQ. CDR3 length equals 16 residues.

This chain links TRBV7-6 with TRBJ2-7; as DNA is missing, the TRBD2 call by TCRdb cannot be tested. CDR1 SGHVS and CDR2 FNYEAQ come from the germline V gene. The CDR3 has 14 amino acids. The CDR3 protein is CASSLRDQTYEQYF. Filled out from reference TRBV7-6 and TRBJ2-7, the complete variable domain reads GAGVSQSPRYKVTKRGQDVALRCDPISGHVSLYWYRQALGQGPEFLTYFNYEAQQDKSGLPNDRFSAERPEGSISTLTIQRTEQRDSAMYRCASSLRDQTYEQYFGPGTRLTVT.

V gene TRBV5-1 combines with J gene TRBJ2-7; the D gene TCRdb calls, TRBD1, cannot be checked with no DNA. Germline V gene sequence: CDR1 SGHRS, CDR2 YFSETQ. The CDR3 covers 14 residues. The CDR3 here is CASSLTGVSYEQYF.

The CDR3 region is CATRKDGNIQYF. The genes are TRBV15 and TRBJ2-4. This CDR3 region has 12 residues. Germline V gives CDR1 LNHNV, CDR2 YYDKDF (reference sequence).

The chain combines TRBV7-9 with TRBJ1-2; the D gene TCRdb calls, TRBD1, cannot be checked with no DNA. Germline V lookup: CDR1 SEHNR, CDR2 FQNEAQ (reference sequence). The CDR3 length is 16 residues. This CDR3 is CASSAPHGDSVYGYTF.

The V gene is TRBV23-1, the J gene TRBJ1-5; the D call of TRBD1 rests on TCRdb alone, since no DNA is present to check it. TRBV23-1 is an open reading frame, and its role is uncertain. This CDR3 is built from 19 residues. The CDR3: CASRHATKTGGWSNQPQHF.

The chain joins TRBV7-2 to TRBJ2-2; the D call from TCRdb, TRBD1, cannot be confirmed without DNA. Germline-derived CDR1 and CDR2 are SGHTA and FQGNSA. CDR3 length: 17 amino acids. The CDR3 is CASSLVPGRYYTGELFF.

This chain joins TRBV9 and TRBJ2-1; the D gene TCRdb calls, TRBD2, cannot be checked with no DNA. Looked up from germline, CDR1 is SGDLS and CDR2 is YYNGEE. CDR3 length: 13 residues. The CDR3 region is CASSILLAGVPFF.

CDR3 loop: CASTLRRAGGYNEQFF. The chain is built from TRBV12-3 or TRBV12-4 and TRBJ2-1; TCRdb proposes TRBD2, but this gene call is untestable without DNA. The CDR3 consists of 16 residues.

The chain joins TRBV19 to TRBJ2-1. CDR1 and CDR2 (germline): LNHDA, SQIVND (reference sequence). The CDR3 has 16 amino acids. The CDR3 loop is CASSIKRSSSYNEQFF.

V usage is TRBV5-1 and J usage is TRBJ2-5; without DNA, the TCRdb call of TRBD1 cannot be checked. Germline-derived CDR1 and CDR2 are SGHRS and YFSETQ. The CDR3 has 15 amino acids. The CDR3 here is CASSADRGLGETQYF.

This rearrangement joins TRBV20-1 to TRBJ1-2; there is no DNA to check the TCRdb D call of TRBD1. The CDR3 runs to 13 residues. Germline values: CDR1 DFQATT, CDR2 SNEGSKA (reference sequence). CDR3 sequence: CSASRRDTNGYTF.